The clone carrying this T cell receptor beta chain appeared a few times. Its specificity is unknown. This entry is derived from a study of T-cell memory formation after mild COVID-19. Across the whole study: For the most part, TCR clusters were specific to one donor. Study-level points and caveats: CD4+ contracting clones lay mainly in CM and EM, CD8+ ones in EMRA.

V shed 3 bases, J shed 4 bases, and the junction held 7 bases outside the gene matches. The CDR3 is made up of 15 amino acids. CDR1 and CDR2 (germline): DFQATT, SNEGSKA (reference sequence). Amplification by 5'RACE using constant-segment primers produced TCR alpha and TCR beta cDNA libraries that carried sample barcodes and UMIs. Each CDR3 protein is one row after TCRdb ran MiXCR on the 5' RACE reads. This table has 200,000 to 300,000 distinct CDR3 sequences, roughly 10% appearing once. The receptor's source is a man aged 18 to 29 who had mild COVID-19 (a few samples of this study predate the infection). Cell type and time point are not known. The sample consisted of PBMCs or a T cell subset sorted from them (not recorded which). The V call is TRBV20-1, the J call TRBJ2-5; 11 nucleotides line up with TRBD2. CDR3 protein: CSARAGLAAGETQYF. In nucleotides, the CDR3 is TGCAGTGCTAGGGCGGGACTAGCGGCCGGAGAGACCCAGTACTTC.